Presented here are 27 T cell receptor beta chains from one specimen sequenced in a study of T-cell memory formation after mild COVID-19. MiXCR, run by TCRdb on the 5' RACE reads, gives a single entry per CDR3 protein. The sample yields over 250,000 distinct CDR3 sequences, less than 20% seen once. The sample consisted of PBMCs or a T cell subset sorted from them (not recorded which). The receptors shown here come from a man aged 18-30 years who had mild COVID-19 (a few samples of this study predate the infection). Cell type and time point are not known.

The CDR3 spells CSTYGDSPYEQYV. CDR3 nucleotide sequence: TGCAGTACCTACGGGGACAGTCCCTACGAGCAGTACGTC. J is TRBJ2-7 and V is TRBV20-1; TRBD1 matches 7 bases. CDR3 size: 13 residues. Germline V gene lookup returns CDR1 DFQATT and CDR2 SNEGSKA (reference sequence). With V trimmed by 8 bases and J by 2 bases, 9 bases remained unmatched.

The chain has TRBV18 and TRBJ1-3, with a possible D match to TRBD1 (5 bases). Between the trimmed V and J ends, which lost 2 bases and 2 bases, there was a span of 10 bases. The CDR3 consists of 15 residues. From germline, CDR1 is KGHSH and CDR2 LQKENI. CDR3 DNA: TGTGCCAGCTCACCAGAGGGGATAGCTGGAAACACCATATATTTT. Encoded protein: CASSPEGIAGNTIYF.

Only a few counts were recorded for this clonotype. The genes are TRBV9 and TRBJ2-1; D is perhaps TRBD1 (6 bases). This CDR3 is 16 amino acids long. From germline, CDR1 is SGDLS and CDR2 YYNGEE. Trimming cost V 4 bases and J 0 bases, with 14 bases left between them. CDR3: CASSPVRGSSYNEQFF. For the CDR3, the DNA is TGTGCCAGCAGCCCGGTAAGGGGGAGCTCCTACAATGAGCAGTTCTTC. Full variable domain (outside the CDR3, taken from reference TRBV9 and TRBJ2-1): DSGVTQTPKHLITATGQRVTLRCSPRSGDLSVYWYQQSLDQGLQFLIQYYNGEERAKGNILERFSAQQFPDLHSELNLSSLELGDSALYFCASSPVRGSSYNEQFFGPGTRLTVL.

In its sample, this clonotype was seen many times. The chain has TRBV5-6 and TRBJ1-1, with 7 bases matching TRBD1. CDR3 size: 17 residues. Looked up from germline, CDR1 is SGHDT and CDR2 is YYEEEE. Losses at the gene ends were 1 base for V and 0 bases for J; bases not matched to a gene: 9. Written as DNA, the CDR3 is TGTGCCAGCAGCTTGAAACGGGACAGCCTCATGAACACTGAAGCTTTCTTT. Its protein is CASSLKRDSLMNTEAFF.

Only a few counts were recorded for this clonotype. The chain joins TRBV7-2 to TRBJ2-7; D ambiguous. V was trimmed by 5 bases and J by 1 base, leaving 9 bases between them. This CDR3 region has 13 residues. Germline-derived CDR1 and CDR2 are SGHTA and FQGNSA. In DNA, the CDR3 is TGTGCCAGCAGCGCAGCAAGGTCCTACGAGCAGTACTTC. Its translation is CASSAARSYEQYF.

This clonotype was observed a handful of times. This chain connects TRBV7-8 to TRBJ2-3; no firm D call. With 2 bases removed from V and 6 bases from J, the gap between germline ends came to 9 bases. CDR1 SGHVS and CDR2 FQNEAQ come from the germline V gene. This CDR3 region has 13 residues. The CDR3 nucleotides read TGTGCCAGCAGCTTACTCGGATCTGATACGCAGTATTTT. Encoded protein: CASSLLGSDTQYF.

The genes are TRBV5-8 and TRBJ2-1; the match to TRBD2 covers 7 bases. Germline V lookup: CDR1 SGHTS, CDR2 YDEGEE. Unmatched junction bases numbered 1, after V lost 1 base and J lost 0 bases. This CDR3 comprises 15 residues. This CDR3 is CASSLSGASYNEQFF. CDR3 bases: TGTGCCAGCAGCTTGAGCGGGGCCTCCTACAATGAGCAGTTCTTC.

The genes are TRBV19 and TRBJ2-2; possible D gene TRBD2, 6 bases. Germline loops: CDR1 LNHDA, CDR2 SQIVND (reference sequence). This CDR3 has 11 residues. V was shortened by 10 bases and J by 6 bases, with 9 bases between the two germline ends. The chain's CDR3 is CATGEAGELFF. The CDR3 DNA reads TGTGCCACCGGGGAGGCCGGGGAGCTGTTTTTT. Filled out from reference TRBV19 and TRBJ2-2, the complete variable domain reads DGGITQSPKYLFRKEGQNVTLSCEQNLNHDAMYWYRQDPGQGLRLIYYSQIVNDFQKGDIAEGYSVSREKKESFPLTVTSAQKNPTAFYLCATGEAGELFFGEGSRLTVL.

The chain recombines TRBV7-2 with TRBJ2-3; 9 bases agree with TRBD2. Per the germline V gene, CDR1 is SGHTA and CDR2 is FQGNSA. This CDR3 is built from 19 residues. V was clipped by 2 bases and J by 3 bases; unmatched bases: 15. CDR3 DNA sequence: TGTGCCAGCAGCTTATCCGCGACTAGGAGGCTAGCGGGGACAGATACGCAGTATTTT. Translating it yields CASSLSATRRLAGTDTQYF.

The chain couples TRBV12-3 or TRBV12-4 to TRBJ1-5; a possible D gene is TRBD1 (6 bases). The ends were cut back, 5 bases at V and 4 bases at J, with 9 bases in the middle. CDR3 length equals 13 residues. CDR3 region: CASSQGQNQPQHF. CDR3 DNA: TGTGCCAGCAGTCAGGGACAAAATCAGCCCCAGCATTTT.

This clonotype was picked up a small number of times. The J gene is TRBJ2-5, the V gene TRBV5-5, with D perhaps TRBD1 or TRBD2 (6 bases each). The germline gives CDR1 SGHKS, CDR2 YYEKEE (reference sequence). The V gene lost 2 bases and the J gene lost 9 bases, with 11 bases spanning the gap. The CDR3 is 12 amino acids. The CDR3 protein is CASSFGGGAQYF. DNA for the CDR3: TGTGCCAGCAGCTTTGGAGGGGGTGCCCAGTACTTC.

In this sample, this clonotype turned up a few times. CDR3 sequence: CASSSPGQGAYGYTF. In nucleotides, the CDR3 is TGTGCCAGCAGTTCGCCGGGACAGGGGGCTTATGGCTACACCTTC. The chain is built from TRBV6-6 and TRBJ1-2, with 12 nucleotides matching TRBD1. The CDR3 length is 15 residues. Germline CDR1 MNHNY, CDR2 SVGAGI (reference sequence). Trimming cost V 4 bases and J 5 bases; bases outside gene matches: 5.

This clonotype was seen more than once but under ten times. The chain uses TRBV5-5 and TRBJ2-7, with 10 bases fitting TRBD2. J was trimmed by 3 bases and V by 0 bases; bases with no gene match: 3. This CDR3 is built from 15 residues. From germline, CDR1 is SGHKS and CDR2 YYEKEE (reference sequence). The CDR3: CASSLAASGGYEQYF. In nucleotides, the CDR3 is TGTGCCAGCAGCTTGGCGGCTAGCGGGGGCTACGAGCAGTACTTC.

The rearrangement uses TRBV9 and TRBJ2-2; possibly TRBD2 for D (5 bases). The CDR3 extends over 13 amino acids. With 8 bases removed from V and 6 bases from J, the gap between germline ends came to 14 bases. CDR1 is SGDLS and CDR2 is YYNGEE in the germline V gene. The CDR3, as DNA: TGTGCCAGACCGCGGGTTCGGCCCGGGGAGCTGTTTTTT. Translating it yields CARPRVRPGELFF.

This clonotype was picked up many times. The chain carries TRBV5-1 and TRBJ1-2; D is unclear. This CDR3 comprises 14 residues. The V and J ends lost 0 bases and 7 bases respectively, with 13 bases between them. CDR1 and CDR2 (germline): SGHRS, YFSETQ. The CDR3 spells CASSLASGPGGYTF. The DNA of the CDR3 is TGCGCCAGCAGCTTGGCCTCGGGTCCTGGTGGCTACACCTTC.

This rearrangement joins TRBV11-2 to TRBJ1-2, with 8 bases matching TRBD1. V dropped 6 bases and J dropped 4; count of bases not matched to a gene: 7. CDR1 is SGHAT and CDR2 is FQNNGV in the germline V gene. The CDR3 length is 14 residues. The CDR3 nucleotides are TGTGCCAGCAGTTCCGGGACAGGCATCTATGGCTACACCTTC. Amino acids: CASSSGTGIYGYTF.

Only a few counts were recorded for this clonotype. The chain recombines TRBV28 with TRBJ2-5; 7 nucleotides agree with TRBD2. The V and J ends lost 2 bases and 3 bases, in that order; junction bases with no gene match: 3. Per germline, CDR1 MDHEN and CDR2 SYDVKM. The length of the CDR3 is 14 residues. The CDR3 sequence: CASSLPGGKETQYF. The CDR3 DNA reads as TGTGCCAGCAGTTTACCGGGGGGAAAAGAGACCCAGTACTTC.

This chain uses TRBV20-1 with TRBJ1-1, with D tentatively TRBD1 (6 bases). Germline V CDR1 and CDR2: DFQATT, SNEGSKA (reference sequence). V was pared by 2 bases and J by 1 base, with 11 bases between. The length of the CDR3 is 14 residues. CDR3 amino acids: CSARPGHGNTEAFF. The DNA of the CDR3 is TGCAGTGCTAGACCGGGACATGGGAACACTGAAGCTTTCTTT.

V usage is TRBV10-3 and J usage is TRBJ2-5; TRBD1 might be the D (5 bases). The V gene's germline CDR1 is ENHRY and CDR2 SYGVKD. The CDR3 sequence is 14 residues long. V was pared by 2 bases and J by 1 base, with 8 bases between. The CDR3 nucleotides read TGTGCCATCAGTGAGAGTAGGGGCCAAGAGACCCAGTACTTC. It specifies CAISESRGQETQYF.

The chain combines TRBV6-5 with TRBJ2-7, with 7 positions matching TRBD1. Germline V gene data show CDR1 as MNHEY and CDR2 as SVGAGI. The CDR3 has 13 amino acids. Trimming at V came to 6 bases and at J to 3 bases, leaving 5 bases not matched to a gene. The CDR3 reads CASRVGQVYEQYF. The CDR3 DNA follows: TGTGCCAGCAGAGTCGGACAGGTCTACGAGCAGTACTTC.

The chain is built from TRBV29-1 and TRBJ2-2; TRBD2 matches 11 bases. J lost 7 bases, V lost 6 bases, and 1 base had no gene match. The CDR3 is made up of 12 amino acids. From germline, CDR1 is SQVTM and CDR2 ANQGSEA. CDR3 protein: CSVGTSGGELFF. The DNA for the CDR3 is TGCAGCGTCGGGACTAGCGGCGGGGAGCTGTTTTTT.

This clonotype was detected only a few times. J is TRBJ2-1 and V is TRBV20-1; TRBD2 aligns across 10 bases. The CDR3 extends over 16 amino acids. Germline assignment: CDR1 DFQATT and CDR2 SNEGSKA (reference sequence). With 0 bases clipped from V and 5 bases from J, the junction kept 7 bases outside the gene matches. CDR3 sequence: CSARDPLAGENNEQFF. In DNA, the CDR3 is TGCAGTGCTAGAGACCCTCTAGCGGGGGAAAACAATGAGCAGTTCTTC.

As for this clonotype: A single base separates this from a much larger clone, so it may be a read error. V and J are TRBV29-1 and TRBJ2-5; perhaps TRBD1 as D (5 bases). Germline V lookup: CDR1 SQVTM, CDR2 ANQGSEA. The CDR3 is 13 residues long. CDR3 protein: CSVEVMGQKTKYF. For the CDR3, the DNA is TGCAGCGTTGAAGTTATGGGGCAGAAGACCAAGTACTTC.

There are many counts of this clonotype. V is TRBV11-2 and J is TRBJ2-1; D unclear. Germline CDR1 and CDR2: SGHAT and FQNNGV. Trimming stripped 3 bases from V and 5 bases from J, with 17 bases between. The CDR3 loop spans 16 amino acids. In DNA, the CDR3 is TGTGCCAGCAGCTTTGTGCGGTCTTCAAAGCACAATGAGCAGTTCTTC. It specifies CASSFVRSSKHNEQFF.

CDR3 in DNA: TGCAGCGTTGTAGGACTAGCGGGGGGCGATACGCAGTATTTT. Translated: CSVVGLAGGDTQYF. The chain links TRBV29-1 to TRBJ2-3; 14 bases are a match to TRBD2. The CDR3 is 14 amino acids. Germline CDR1 SQVTM, CDR2 ANQGSEA. Losses at the gene ends were 4 bases for V and 6 bases for J; bases not matched to a gene: 3.

This clonotype was seen repeatedly, ten times or more. The chain carries TRBV20-1 and TRBJ1-1; no definite D call. V lost 3 bases and J lost 1, with 12 bases in between. The CDR3 has 14 amino acids. Germline V gives CDR1 DFQATT, CDR2 SNEGSKA (reference sequence). The CDR3 spells CSASGNEGNTEAFF. As DNA, the CDR3 is TGCAGTGCTAGCGGGAATGAGGGGAACACTGAAGCTTTCTTT.

J is TRBJ1-5 and V is TRBV29-1; 9 positions agree with TRBD1. CDR3 length: 14 amino acids. Germline CDR1 and CDR2: SQVTM and ANQGSEA. V lost 4 bases and J lost 5; bases outside the gene matches: 6. The CDR3 DNA is TGCAGCGTTGGGACAGGGGATTACGATCAGCCCCAGCATTTT. Its protein product is CSVGTGDYDQPQHF.